Below, 5 T cell receptor beta chains from the same sample are listed, as sequenced in a study of immune cell composition in non-small cell lung cancer. The table came from immunoSEQ multiplex PCR; TCRdb's copy has only in-frame clones and leaves some out. The data hold approximately 7,000 clones, with 70% observed a single time. The sequenced sample consisted of lung tumor tissue. The receptors originated from a human donor with non-small cell lung cancer.

The V and J genes are TRBV6-5 and TRBJ2-2; D unclear. This CDR3 comprises 15 residues. Germline CDR1 is MNHEY and CDR2 is SVGAGI. V dropped 8 bases and J dropped 4 bases, with 17 bases sitting between them. The CDR3 DNA reads TGTGCCAGCGCTTCAAGAGACTTATTCACCGGGGAGCTGTTTTTT. Translation gives CASASRDLFTGELFF.

V usage is TRBV28 and J usage is TRBJ1-6; D remains unclear. V shed 4 bases and J shed 3 bases, with 10 bases lying between them. The CDR3 loop spans 15 amino acids. From germline, CDR1 is MDHEN and CDR2 SYDVKM. CDR3 amino acids: CASSSTTHYNSPLHF. The DNA for the CDR3 is TGTGCCAGCAGTTCCACAACGCACTATAATTCACCCCTCCACTTT.

The chain has TRBV29-1 and TRBJ2-3; 7 nucleotides match TRBD2. This CDR3 has 13 residues. CDR1 and CDR2 (germline): SQVTM, ANQGSEA. V lost 4 bases to trimming and J lost 9 bases; unmatched junction nucleotides: 10. Here the CDR3 reads CSVASGEAGTQYF. DNA for the CDR3: TGCAGCGTTGCTAGCGGCGAAGCGGGCACGCAGTATTTT.

This clone is medium-sized within its sample. This chain connects TRBV28 to TRBJ2-1; no firm D call. The V end was cut by 6 bases, the J end by 5 bases, with 8 bases between. Germline V lookup: CDR1 MDHEN, CDR2 SYDVKM. The CDR3 has 12 residues. CDR3 amino acids: CASSPVHNEQFF. The CDR3 DNA is TGTGCCAGCAGCCCGGTCCACAATGAGCAGTTCTTC.

The chain is built from TRBV27 and TRBJ1-2; D might be TRBD1 (6 bases). Germline CDR1 is MNHEY and CDR2 is SMNVEV (reference sequence). This CDR3 has 13 residues. Trimming left V 9 bases short and J 4 bases short, with 15 bases between. The CDR3 protein is CASGYVQGYGYTF. In DNA form, the CDR3 reads TGTGCCAGTGGATACGTACAGGGCTATGGCTACACCTTC.